This entry lists 10 T cell receptor beta chains sequenced from one sample in a study of T-cell reconstitution after alpha-beta-depleted transplantation in children. Unique molecular identifiers were used to barcode this TCRbeta library. TCRdb recomputed calls from the PCR reads with MiXCR, one row per CDR3 protein. The table lists approximately 250,000 distinct CDR3 sequences, roughly 26% of them singletons. The source material was PBMCs, sampled before TCRalphabeta/CD19-depleted stem cell transplant. These receptors were obtained from a girl aged 2 to 10 with Fanconi anemia, due to receive a stem cell transplant.

This chain joins TRBV5-5 and TRBJ2-1; weak D call: TRBD2 (7 bases). The CDR3 totals 18 residues. CDR1 and CDR2 (germline): SGHKS, YYEKEE (reference sequence). V shed 0 bases and J shed 2 bases, with 18 bases lying between them. The CDR3 protein is CASSLVPGGQGTYNEQFF. The CDR3 nucleotides read TGTGCCAGCAGCTTGGTGCCCGGGGGGCAGGGGACCTACAATGAGCAGTTCTTC.

The V gene is TRBV29-1, the J gene TRBJ2-7, with TRBD2 matching over 15 bases. Losses at the gene ends were 4 bases for V and 1 base for J; bases not matched to a gene: 5. Germline-derived CDR1 and CDR2 are SQVTM and ANQGSEA. The CDR3 runs to 16 residues. CDR3 nucleotides: TGCAGCGTTGTGGGACTAGCGGGGGGTGGGTCCTACGAGCAGTACTTC. As protein: CSVVGLAGGGSYEQYF.

This chain connects TRBV7-3 to TRBJ2-1; TRBD2 matches at 9 bases. CDR1 is SGHTA and CDR2 is FQGTGA in the germline V gene. Trimming removed 5 bases from V and 3 bases from J; junction bases left unmatched: 5. The CDR3 spans 15 residues. Written as DNA, the CDR3 is TGTGCCAGCAGCCTTCTAGCGGGAAACTACAATGAGCAGTTCTTC. Protein product: CASSLLAGNYNEQFF.

This clonotype occurred many times. The V and J genes are TRBV29-1 and TRBJ1-1; no definite D call. V lost 5 bases, J lost 0 bases, and 7 bases lay in between. The CDR3 length is 12 residues. The germline CDR1 and CDR2 sequences are SQVTM and ANQGSEA. CDR3 nucleotide sequence: TGCAGCGTTCGTGGCATGAACACTGAAGCTTTCTTT. This gives the protein CSVRGMNTEAFF. The full variable domain, with the rest looked up from reference TRBV29-1 and TRBJ1-1, is SAVISQKPSRDICQRGTSLTIQCQVDSQVTMMFWYRQQPGQSLTLIATANQGSEATYESGFVIDKFPISRPNLTFSTLTVSNMSPEDSSIYLCSVRGMNTEAFFGQGTRLTVV.

This clonotype was seen at least ten times. The chain employs TRBV29-1 and TRBJ2-7; 8 positions agree with TRBD1. Unmatched junction bases numbered 13, after V lost 3 bases and J lost 3 bases. The CDR3 loop spans 16 amino acids. CDR1 and CDR2 from the germline V gene are SQVTM and ANQGSEA. The CDR3 nucleotides read TGCAGCGTTGAGGGGAACGACAGGGGACGGGGCTACGAGCAGTACTTC. Its protein product is CSVEGNDRGRGYEQYF.

The chain recombines TRBV29-1 with TRBJ2-7; D might be TRBD1 (6 bases). Germline CDR1 and CDR2: SQVTM and ANQGSEA. This CDR3 has 17 residues. The V and J ends lost 1 base and 6 bases respectively, with 25 bases between them. Here the CDR3 DNA reads TGCAGCGTTGAAGTGTCCCATCTACAGGGAGTGGGGCGCGAGCAGTACTTC. Amino acid sequence: CSVEVSHLQGVGREQYF.

Only a few counts were recorded for this clonotype. This chain connects TRBV7-9 to TRBJ2-7; TRBD2 aligns across 7 bases. V was clipped by 5 bases and J by 5 bases; unmatched bases: 9. The CDR3 contains 14 residues. Germline CDR1 SEHNR, CDR2 FQNEAQ (reference sequence). CDR3 region: CASSPGLELNEQYF. CDR3 DNA: TGTGCCAGCAGCCCCGGACTAGAGCTCAACGAGCAGTACTTC.

The chain links TRBV29-1 to TRBJ1-2; a weak D match, TRBD1 (5 bases). The CDR3 sequence is 12 residues long. V lost 7 bases, J lost 0 bases, and 9 bases lay in between. Germline-derived CDR1 and CDR2 are SQVTM and ANQGSEA. The CDR3 loop is CSAQTANYGYTF. The CDR3 region has the DNA TGCAGCGCCCAGACAGCTAACTATGGCTACACCTTC. Complete variable domain (other parts from reference TRBV29-1 and TRBJ1-2): SAVISQKPSRDICQRGTSLTIQCQVDSQVTMMFWYRQQPGQSLTLIATANQGSEATYESGFVIDKFPISRPNLTFSTLTVSNMSPEDSSIYLCSAQTANYGYTFGSGTRLTVV.

The sample holds many counts of this clonotype. The genes are TRBV5-1 and TRBJ2-3; no clear D. V lost 0 bases, J lost 0 bases, and 11 bases lay in between. The germline CDR1 and CDR2 sequences are SGHRS and YFSETQ. This CDR3 has 16 residues. The CDR3 coding sequence is TGCGCCAGCAGCTTGGTTGGGCGGACCAGCACAGATACGCAGTATTTT. Amino acid sequence: CASSLVGRTSTDTQYF. Looking up the rest from reference TRBV5-1 and TRBJ2-3 gives the full variable domain: KAGVTQTPRYLIKTRGQQVTLSCSPISGHRSVSWYQQTPGQGLQFLFEYFSETQRNKGNFPGRFSGRQFSNSRSEMNVSTLELGDSALYLCASSLVGRTSTDTQYFGPGTRLTVL.

This chain uses TRBV18 with TRBJ2-1; 11 positions agree with TRBD2. The J segment lost 5 bases and the V segment lost 6 bases, leaving 6 bases of the junction unmatched. CDR1 KGHSH and CDR2 LQKENI come from the germline V gene. The CDR3 extends over 15 amino acids. The CDR3 loop reads CASSHGTSGNNEQFF. As DNA, the CDR3 is TGTGCCAGCTCGCACGGGACTAGCGGTAACAATGAGCAGTTCTTC.